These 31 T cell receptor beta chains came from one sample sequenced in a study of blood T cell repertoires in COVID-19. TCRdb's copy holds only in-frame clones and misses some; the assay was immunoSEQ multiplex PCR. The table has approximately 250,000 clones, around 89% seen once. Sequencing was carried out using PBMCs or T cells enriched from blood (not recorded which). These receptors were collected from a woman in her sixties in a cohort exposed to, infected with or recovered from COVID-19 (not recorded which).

CDR3 nucleotides: TGTGCCAGCAGCCAAGGCGTGAGCTCCTACAATGAGCAGTTCTTC. This translates into CASSQGVSSYNEQFF. The J gene is TRBJ2-1, the V gene TRBV3-1 (or the pseudogene TRBV3-2), with unresolved D. This CDR3 has 15 residues. V dropped 1 base and J dropped 0 bases, with 7 bases sitting between them. The germline V gene has CDR1 LGHDT and CDR2 YNNKEL (reference sequence).

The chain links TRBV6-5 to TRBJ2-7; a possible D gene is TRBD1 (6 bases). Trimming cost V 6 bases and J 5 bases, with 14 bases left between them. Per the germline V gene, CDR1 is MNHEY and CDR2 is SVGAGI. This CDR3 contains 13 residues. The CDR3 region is CASRDSGADEQYF. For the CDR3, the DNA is TGTGCCAGCAGAGATTCAGGGGCCGACGAGCAGTACTTC.

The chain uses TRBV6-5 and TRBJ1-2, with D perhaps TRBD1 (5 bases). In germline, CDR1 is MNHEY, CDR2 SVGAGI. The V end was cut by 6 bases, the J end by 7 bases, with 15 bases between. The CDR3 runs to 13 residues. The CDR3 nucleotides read TGTGCCAGCAGCCGCGGGACGTCGGGTGGCTACACCTTC. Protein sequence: CASSRGTSGGYTF.

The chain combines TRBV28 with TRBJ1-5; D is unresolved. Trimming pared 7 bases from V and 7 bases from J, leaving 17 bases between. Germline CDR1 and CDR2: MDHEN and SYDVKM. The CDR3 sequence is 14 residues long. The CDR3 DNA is TGTGCCAGCACCGTCGACTTCCTCAAGCAGCCCCAGCATTTT. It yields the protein CASTVDFLKQPQHF.

Here the CDR3 reads CASSWRDRGLRGYTF. For the CDR3, the DNA is TGTGCCAGCAGTTGGAGGGACAGGGGGTTAAGGGGCTACACCTTC. The chain has TRBV27 and TRBJ1-2; 11 nucleotides match TRBD1. Germline V gene sequence: CDR1 MNHEY, CDR2 SMNVEV (reference sequence). The CDR3 covers 15 residues. J lost 8 bases, V lost 4 bases, and 9 bases had no gene match.

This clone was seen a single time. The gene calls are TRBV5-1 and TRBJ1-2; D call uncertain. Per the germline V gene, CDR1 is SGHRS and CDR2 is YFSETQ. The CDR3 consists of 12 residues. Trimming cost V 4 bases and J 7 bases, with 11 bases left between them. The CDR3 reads CASSMGGSGYTF. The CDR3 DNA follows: TGCGCCAGCAGCATGGGAGGGTCTGGCTACACCTTC.

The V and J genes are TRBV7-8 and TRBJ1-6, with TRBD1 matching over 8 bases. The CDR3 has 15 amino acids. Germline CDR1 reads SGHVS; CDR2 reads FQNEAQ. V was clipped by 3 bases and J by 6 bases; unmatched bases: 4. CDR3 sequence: CASSFPDRGNSPLHF. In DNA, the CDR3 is TGTGCCAGCAGCTTCCCTGACAGGGGTAATTCACCCCTCCACTTT.

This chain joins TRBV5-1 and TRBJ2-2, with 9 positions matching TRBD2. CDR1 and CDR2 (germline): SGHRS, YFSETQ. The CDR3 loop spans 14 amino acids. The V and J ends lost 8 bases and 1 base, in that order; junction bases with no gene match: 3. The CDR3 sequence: CASSTSGNTGELFF. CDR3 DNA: TGCGCCAGTTCGACTAGCGGGAACACCGGGGAGCTGTTTTTT.

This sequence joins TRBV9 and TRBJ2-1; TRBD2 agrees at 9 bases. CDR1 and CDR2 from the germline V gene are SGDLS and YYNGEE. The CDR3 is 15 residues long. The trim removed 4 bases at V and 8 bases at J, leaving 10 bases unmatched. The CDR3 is CASSPGSGRMDEQFF. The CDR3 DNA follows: TGTGCCAGCAGCCCGGGGAGCGGGAGGATGGATGAGCAGTTCTTC.

For the CDR3, the DNA is TGTGCCAGTAGTATCATAGCGGGAGGGCCAGGGGAGCAGTACTTC. Translating gives CASSIIAGGPGEQYF. The chain carries TRBV19 and TRBJ2-7, with 11 bases aligning to TRBD2. After removal of 3 bases from V and 7 bases from J, the junction contained 8 bases not matched to a gene. Germline assignment: CDR1 LNHDA and CDR2 SQIVND (reference sequence). The CDR3 runs 15 residues.

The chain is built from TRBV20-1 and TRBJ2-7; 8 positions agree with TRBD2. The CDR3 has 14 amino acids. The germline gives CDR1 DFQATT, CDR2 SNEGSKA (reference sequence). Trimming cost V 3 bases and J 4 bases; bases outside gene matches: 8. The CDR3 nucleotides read TGCAGTGCTAGTACGGGAGGGCCGGCATACGAGCAGTACTTC. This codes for CSASTGGPAYEQYF.

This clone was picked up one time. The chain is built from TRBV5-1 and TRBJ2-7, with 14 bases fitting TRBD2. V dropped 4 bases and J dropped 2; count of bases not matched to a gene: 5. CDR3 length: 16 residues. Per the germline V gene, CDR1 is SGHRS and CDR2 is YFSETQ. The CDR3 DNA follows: TGCGCCAGCAGCCCCGGGACTAGCGGGAGCGCCTACGAGCAGTACTTC. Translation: CASSPGTSGSAYEQYF.

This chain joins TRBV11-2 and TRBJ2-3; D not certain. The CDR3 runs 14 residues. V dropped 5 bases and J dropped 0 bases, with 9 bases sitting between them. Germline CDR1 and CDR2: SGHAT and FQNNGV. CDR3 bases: TGTGCCAGCAGCCCCCAGATGAGCACAGATACGCAGTATTTT. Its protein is CASSPQMSTDTQYF. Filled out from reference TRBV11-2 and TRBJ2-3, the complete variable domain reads EAGVAQSPRYKIIEKRQSVAFWCNPISGHATLYWYQQILGQGPKLLIQFQNNGVVDDSQLPKDRFSAERLKGVDSTLKIQPAKLEDSAVYLCASSPQMSTDTQYFGPGTRLTVL.

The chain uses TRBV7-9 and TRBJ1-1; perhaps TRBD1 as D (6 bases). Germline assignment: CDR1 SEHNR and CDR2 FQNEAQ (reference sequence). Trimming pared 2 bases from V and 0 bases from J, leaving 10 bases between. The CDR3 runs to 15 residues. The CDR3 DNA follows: TGTGCCAGCAGCTTAAAGGGACACCTGAACACTGAAGCTTTCTTT. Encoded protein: CASSLKGHLNTEAFF.

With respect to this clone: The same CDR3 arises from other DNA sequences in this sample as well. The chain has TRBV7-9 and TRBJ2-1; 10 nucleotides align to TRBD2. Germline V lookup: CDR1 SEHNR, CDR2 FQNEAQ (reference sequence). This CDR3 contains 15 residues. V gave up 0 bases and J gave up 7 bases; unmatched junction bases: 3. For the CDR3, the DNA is TGTGCCAGCAGCTTAGCGAGCGGGAGGGCGAATGAGCAGTTCTTC. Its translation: CASSLASGRANEQFF.

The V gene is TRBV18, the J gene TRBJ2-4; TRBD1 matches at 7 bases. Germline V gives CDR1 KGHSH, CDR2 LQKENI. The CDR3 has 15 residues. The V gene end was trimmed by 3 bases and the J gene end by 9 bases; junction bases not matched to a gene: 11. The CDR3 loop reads CASSPRSTGVSIQYF. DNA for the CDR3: TGTGCCAGCTCACCTCGTTCTACAGGGGTGAGCATTCAGTACTTC.

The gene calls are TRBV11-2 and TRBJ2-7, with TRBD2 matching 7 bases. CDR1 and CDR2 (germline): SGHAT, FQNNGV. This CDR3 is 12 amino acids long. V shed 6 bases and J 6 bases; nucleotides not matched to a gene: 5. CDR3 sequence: CASRQTGGEQYF. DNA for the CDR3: TGTGCCAGCAGGCAAACGGGGGGCGAGCAGTACTTC.

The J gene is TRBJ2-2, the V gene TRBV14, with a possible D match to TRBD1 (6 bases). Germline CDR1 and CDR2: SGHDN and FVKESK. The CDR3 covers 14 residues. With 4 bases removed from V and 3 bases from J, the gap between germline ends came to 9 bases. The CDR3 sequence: CASSLQGYTGELFF. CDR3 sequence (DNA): TGTGCCAGCAGCCTTCAGGGGTACACCGGGGAGCTGTTTTTT.

The CDR3 DNA reads as TGTGCCAGTAGTGACAGGAAGTATGGCTACACCTTC. It is translated as CASSDRKYGYTF. The chain employs TRBV19 and TRBJ1-2; tentative D call: TRBD1 (6 bases). The CDR3 has 12 amino acids. V was clipped by 5 bases and J by 5 bases, with 9 bases between them. The germline V gene encodes CDR1 LNHDA and CDR2 SQIVND (reference sequence).

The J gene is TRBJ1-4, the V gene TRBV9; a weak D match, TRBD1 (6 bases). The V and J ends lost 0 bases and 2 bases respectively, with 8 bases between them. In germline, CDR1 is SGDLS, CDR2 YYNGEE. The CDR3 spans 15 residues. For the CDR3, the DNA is TGTGCCAGCAGCGTAGGGGGGGGCACTAATGAAAAACTGTTTTTT. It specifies CASSVGGGTNEKLFF.

Written as DNA, the CDR3 is TGTGCCAGTCTTTCAGCGGGAGGGAACTACGAGCAGTACTTC. This encodes CASLSAGGNYEQYF. The V and J genes are TRBV28 and TRBJ2-7; 10 nucleotides align to TRBD2. The germline V gene has CDR1 MDHEN and CDR2 SYDVKM. V lost 9 bases and J lost 3; bases outside the gene matches: 8. This CDR3 has 14 amino acids. Together with reference TRBV28 and TRBJ2-7, the CDR3 gives the full variable domain: DVKVTQSSRYLVKRTGEKVFLECVQDMDHENMFWYRQDPGLGLRLIYFSYDVKMKEKGDIPEGYSVSREKKERFSLILESASTNQTSMYLCASLSAGGNYEQYFGPGTRLTVT.

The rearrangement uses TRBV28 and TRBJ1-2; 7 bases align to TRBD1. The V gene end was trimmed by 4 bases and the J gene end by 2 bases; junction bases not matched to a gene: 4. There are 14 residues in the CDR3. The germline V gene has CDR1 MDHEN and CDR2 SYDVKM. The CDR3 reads CASSWAGGNYGYTF. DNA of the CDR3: TGTGCCAGCAGTTGGGCAGGGGGGAACTATGGCTACACCTTC.

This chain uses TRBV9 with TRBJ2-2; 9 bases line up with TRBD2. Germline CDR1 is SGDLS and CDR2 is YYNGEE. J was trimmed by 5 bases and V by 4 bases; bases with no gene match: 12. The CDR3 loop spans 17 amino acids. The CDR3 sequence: CASSPKTGTSFTGELFF. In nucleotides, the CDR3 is TGTGCCAGCAGCCCTAAAACCGGGACTAGCTTTACCGGGGAGCTGTTTTTT.

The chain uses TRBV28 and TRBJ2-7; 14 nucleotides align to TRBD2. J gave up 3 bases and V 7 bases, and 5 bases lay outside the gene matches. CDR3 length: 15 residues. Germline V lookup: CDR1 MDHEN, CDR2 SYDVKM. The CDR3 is CASTPGLAGDYEQYF. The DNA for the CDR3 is TGTGCCAGCACTCCGGGACTAGCGGGAGACTACGAGCAGTACTTC. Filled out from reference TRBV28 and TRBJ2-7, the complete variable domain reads DVKVTQSSRYLVKRTGEKVFLECVQDMDHENMFWYRQDPGLGLRLIYFSYDVKMKEKGDIPEGYSVSREKKERFSLILESASTNQTSMYLCASTPGLAGDYEQYFGPGTRLTVT.

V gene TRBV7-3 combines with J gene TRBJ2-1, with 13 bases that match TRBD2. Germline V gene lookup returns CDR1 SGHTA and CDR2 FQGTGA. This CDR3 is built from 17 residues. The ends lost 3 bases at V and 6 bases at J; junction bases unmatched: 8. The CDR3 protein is CASSFAPRTSGGNEQFF. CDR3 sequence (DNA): TGTGCCAGCAGCTTTGCCCCAAGGACTAGCGGGGGCAATGAGCAGTTCTTC.

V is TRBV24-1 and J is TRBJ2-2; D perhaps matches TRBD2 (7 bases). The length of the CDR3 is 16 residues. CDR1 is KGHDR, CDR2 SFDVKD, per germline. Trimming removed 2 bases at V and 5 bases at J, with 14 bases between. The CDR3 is CATSDSGGPRTGELFF. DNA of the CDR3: TGTGCCACCAGTGATTCGGGGGGCCCTCGGACCGGGGAGCTGTTTTTT.

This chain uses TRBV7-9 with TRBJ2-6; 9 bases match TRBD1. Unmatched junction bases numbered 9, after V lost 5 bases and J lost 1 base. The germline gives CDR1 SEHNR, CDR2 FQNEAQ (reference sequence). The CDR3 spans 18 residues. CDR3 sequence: CASSPGDRATSGANVLTF. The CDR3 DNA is TGTGCCAGCAGCCCTGGGGACAGGGCAACATCTGGGGCCAACGTCCTGACTTTC.

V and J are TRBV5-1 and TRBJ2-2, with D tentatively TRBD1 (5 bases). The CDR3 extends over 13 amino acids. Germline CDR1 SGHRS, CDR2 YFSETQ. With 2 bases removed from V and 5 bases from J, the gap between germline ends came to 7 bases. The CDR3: CASSFRDTGELFF. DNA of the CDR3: TGCGCCAGCAGCTTCAGGGATACCGGGGAGCTGTTTTTT.

The CDR3 DNA reads as TGTGCCAGCAGCCTTAGCGGAGCTAGGACCGGGGAGCTGTTTTTT. As protein: CASSLSGARTGELFF. The gene calls are TRBV9 and TRBJ2-2; TRBD2 is a possible D gene (6 bases). CDR1 and CDR2 (germline): SGDLS, YYNGEE. Trimming shortened V by 4 bases and J by 5 bases, and 15 bases separated the two germline ends. This CDR3 has 15 amino acids.

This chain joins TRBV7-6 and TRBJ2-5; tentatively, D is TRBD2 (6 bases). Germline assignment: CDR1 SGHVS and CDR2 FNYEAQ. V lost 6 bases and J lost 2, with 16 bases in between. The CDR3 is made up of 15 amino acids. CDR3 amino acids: CASRVAGPPQETQYF. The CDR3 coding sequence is TGTGCCAGCAGGGTTGCGGGGCCACCGCAAGAGACCCAGTACTTC.

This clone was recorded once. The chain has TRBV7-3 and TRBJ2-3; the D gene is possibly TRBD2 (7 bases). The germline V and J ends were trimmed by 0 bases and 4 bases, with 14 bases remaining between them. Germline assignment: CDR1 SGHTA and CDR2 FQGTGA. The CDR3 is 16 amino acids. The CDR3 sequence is CASSLTGGRVSDTQYF. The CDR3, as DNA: TGTGCCAGCAGCTTAACGGGGGGGCGCGTATCAGATACGCAGTATTTT.